This T cell receptor (beta chain) was observed in a study of T cell responses to AZD1222 COVID-19 vaccine. The analysis combined second doses at about 4 or about 12 weeks. V lost 5 bases to trimming and J lost 0 bases, with 5 bases between them. The CDR3 runs to 13 residues. The germline CDR1 and CDR2 sequences are SGHAT and FQNNGV. Some clones are missing from TCRdb's copy, which holds only in-frame ones; the method was immunoSEQ multiplex PCR. The sample holds about 110,000 clones, 85% to 90% seen once. The rearrangement links TRBV11-2 to TRBJ1-5; no definite D call. The source is an adult who received the AZD1222 COVID-19 vaccine. This specimen was peripheral blood, taken 28 days after the second AZD1222 dose. The CDR3 bases are TGTGCCAGCAGCCGAAATAGCAATCAGCCCCAGCATTTT. Its protein product is CASSRNSNQPQHF.